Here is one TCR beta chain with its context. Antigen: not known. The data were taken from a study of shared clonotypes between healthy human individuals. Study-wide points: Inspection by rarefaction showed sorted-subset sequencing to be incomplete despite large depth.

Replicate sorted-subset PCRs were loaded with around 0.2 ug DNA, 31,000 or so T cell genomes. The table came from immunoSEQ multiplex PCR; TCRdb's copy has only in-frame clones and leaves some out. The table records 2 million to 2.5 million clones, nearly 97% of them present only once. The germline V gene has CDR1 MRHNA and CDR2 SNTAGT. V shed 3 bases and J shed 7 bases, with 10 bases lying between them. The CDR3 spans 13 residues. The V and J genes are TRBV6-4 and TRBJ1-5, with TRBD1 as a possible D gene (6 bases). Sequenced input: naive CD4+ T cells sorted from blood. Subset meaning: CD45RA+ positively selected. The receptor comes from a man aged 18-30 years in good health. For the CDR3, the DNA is TGTGCCAGCAGTGAAACAGGGCGGCAGCCCCAGCATTTT. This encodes CASSETGRQPQHF.